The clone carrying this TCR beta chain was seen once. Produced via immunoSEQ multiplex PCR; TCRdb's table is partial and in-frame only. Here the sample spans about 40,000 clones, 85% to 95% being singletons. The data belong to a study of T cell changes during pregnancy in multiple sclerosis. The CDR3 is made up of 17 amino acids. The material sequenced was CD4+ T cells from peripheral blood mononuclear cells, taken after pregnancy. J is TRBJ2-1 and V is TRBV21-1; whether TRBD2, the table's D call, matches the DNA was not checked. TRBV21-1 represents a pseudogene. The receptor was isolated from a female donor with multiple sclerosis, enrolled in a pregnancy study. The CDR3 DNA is TGTGCCAGCAGCACCGGGACTACCGAACCGGGTAGAAATGAGCAGTTCTTC. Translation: CASSTGTTEPGRNEQFF.